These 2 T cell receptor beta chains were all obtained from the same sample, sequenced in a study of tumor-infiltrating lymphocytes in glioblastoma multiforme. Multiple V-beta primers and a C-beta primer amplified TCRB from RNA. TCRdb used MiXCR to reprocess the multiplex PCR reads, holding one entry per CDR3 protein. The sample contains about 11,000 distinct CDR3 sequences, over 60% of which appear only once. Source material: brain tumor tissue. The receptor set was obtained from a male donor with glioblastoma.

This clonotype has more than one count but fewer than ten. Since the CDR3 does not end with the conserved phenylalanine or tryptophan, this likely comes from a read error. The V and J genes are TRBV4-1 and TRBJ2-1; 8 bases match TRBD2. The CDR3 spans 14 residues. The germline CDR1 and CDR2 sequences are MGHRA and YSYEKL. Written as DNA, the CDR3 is TGCGCCAGCAGGACTAGCGCTTCCTACAATAAGCAGTTCCTC. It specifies CASRTSASYNKQFL.

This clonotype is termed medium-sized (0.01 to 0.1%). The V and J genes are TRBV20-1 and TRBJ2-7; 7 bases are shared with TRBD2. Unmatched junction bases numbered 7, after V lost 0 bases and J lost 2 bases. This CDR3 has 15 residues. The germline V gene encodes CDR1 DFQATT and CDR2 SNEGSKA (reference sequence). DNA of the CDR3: TGCAGTGCTAGAGATCTCGCTAGCGGAACCTACGAGCAGTACTTC. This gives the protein CSARDLASGTYEQYF.